The 14 T cell receptor beta chains given below trace back to one sample, sequenced in a study of shared clonotypes between healthy human individuals. Profiled with immunoSEQ multiplex PCR; TCRdb holds only in-frame clones, not every one. The data contain around 700,000 clones, 55% to 85% of them singletons. Sequencing was performed on memory CD4+ T cells sorted from blood. Documented subset: CD45RA-negative fraction. These receptors came from a woman aged 25 to 39 in good health.

The chain carries TRBV19 and TRBJ2-5, with a tentative D call TRBD2 (6 bases). The V end lost 7 bases, the J end lost 2 bases, and 14 bases lay between the germline ends. The CDR3 totals 14 residues. CDR1 LNHDA and CDR2 SQIVND come from the germline V gene (reference sequence). CDR3 residues: CASTPRGGQETQYF. The CDR3 nucleotides read TGTGCCAGTACCCCCCGGGGAGGTCAAGAGACCCAGTACTTC.

The CDR3 sequence: CASSYSILEGAEAFF. CDR3 in DNA: TGTGCCAGCAGTTACTCGATCTTAGAGGGGGCTGAAGCTTTCTTT. The gene calls are TRBV6-6 and TRBJ1-1; a weak D match, TRBD1 (6 bases). Trimming cost V 0 bases and J 6 bases, with 14 bases left between them. The CDR3 loop spans 15 amino acids. Germline V gene sequence: CDR1 MNHNY, CDR2 SVGAGI (reference sequence).

J is TRBJ2-1 and V is TRBV13; TRBD2 might be the D (6 bases). Trimming removed 2 bases at V and 5 bases at J, with 16 bases between. This CDR3 region has 16 residues. CDR1 is PRHDT, CDR2 FYEKMQ, per germline (reference sequence). The CDR3 loop reads CASSLRPRGTHNEQFF. The CDR3 nucleotides are TGTGCCAGCAGCTTAAGGCCACGGGGGACGCACAATGAGCAGTTCTTC. Using reference TRBV13 and TRBJ2-1 for the parts outside the CDR3, the full variable domain is AAGVIQSPRHLIKEKRETATLKCYPIPRHDTVYWYQQGPGQDPQFLISFYEKMQSDKGSIPDRFSAQQFSDYHSELNMSSLELGDSALYFCASSLRPRGTHNEQFFGPGTRLTVL.

This chain uses TRBV5-1 with TRBJ1-5; a weak D match, TRBD1 (6 bases). The germline V gene encodes CDR1 SGHRS and CDR2 YFSETQ. This CDR3 region has 16 residues. V was trimmed by 4 bases and J by 0 bases, leaving 14 bases between them. CDR3 in amino acids: CASSPGGARSNQPQHF. The CDR3 region has the DNA TGCGCCAGCAGCCCTGGGGGGGCGCGTAGCAATCAGCCCCAGCATTTT.

This chain uses TRBV5-1 with TRBJ2-2, with 8 bases lining up with TRBD1. The junction had 8 bases not matched to a gene; V was cut back by 3 bases and J by 7 bases. This CDR3 contains 15 residues. Germline CDR1 reads SGHRS; CDR2 reads YFSETQ. The CDR3 sequence is CASSSRTGLIGELFF. CDR3 nucleotides: TGCGCCAGCAGCTCTCGGACAGGGTTAATCGGGGAGCTGTTTTTT.

The rearrangement links TRBV19 to TRBJ2-4; D might be TRBD1 (6 bases). Germline assignment: CDR1 LNHDA and CDR2 SQIVND (reference sequence). There are 17 residues in the CDR3. Trimming took 5 bases from V and 0 from J, leaving 17 bases between them. The chain's CDR3 is CASSPPDRPLAKNIQYF. Here the CDR3 DNA reads TGTGCCAGTAGTCCCCCAGACAGGCCCTTAGCCAAAAACATTCAGTACTTC.

This chain joins TRBV9 and TRBJ2-2, with D unresolved. Germline CDR1 reads SGDLS; CDR2 reads YYNGEE. The V end was cut by 4 bases, the J end by 6 bases, with 10 bases between. This CDR3 region has 13 residues. CDR3 in DNA: TGTGCCAGCAGCCCTAGATTCTCCGGGGAGCTGTTTTTT. Residues: CASSPRFSGELFF.

The chain combines TRBV7-8 with TRBJ2-7, with D perhaps given as TRBD1 or TRBD2 (5 bases each). The CDR3 is 15 amino acids. Germline-derived CDR1 and CDR2 are SGHVS and FQNEAQ. V was pared by 5 bases and J by 0 bases, with 14 bases between. The CDR3 protein is CASSPGTGSSYEQYF. The CDR3 DNA reads as TGTGCCAGCAGCCCCGGGACGGGTAGCTCCTACGAGCAGTACTTC.

The genes are TRBV11-2 and TRBJ2-1; D call uncertain. V lost 0 bases, J lost 2 bases, and 8 bases lay in between. The CDR3 loop spans 15 amino acids. Germline CDR1 reads SGHAT; CDR2 reads FQNNGV. The CDR3 DNA follows: TGTGCCAGCAGCTTAGAGGCTTTAGCCTACAATGAGCAGTTCTTC. It is translated as CASSLEALAYNEQFF.

This clone was seen only once. The V call is TRBV6-5, the J call TRBJ2-3, with D perhaps matching TRBD2 (6 bases). V lost 4 bases and J lost 1, with 12 bases in between. Germline assignment: CDR1 MNHEY and CDR2 SVGAGI. The CDR3 consists of 15 residues. The CDR3 sequence: CASSSLTRGTDTQYF. The CDR3 DNA sequence: TGTGCCAGCAGTTCCTTGACTAGAGGCACAGATACGCAGTATTTT.

This clone is a singleton in its sample. This CDR3 is also generated by other DNA sequences in the sample. The J gene is TRBJ1-3, the V gene TRBV6-5; the D is unclear. Germline-derived CDR1 and CDR2 are MNHEY and SVGAGI. There are 11 residues in the CDR3. Deletions cut 5 bases from V and 4 bases from J, with 3 bases between. The CDR3 DNA reads as TGTGCCAGCAGTCGCGGAAACACCATATATTTT. Residues: CASSRGNTIYF.

This clone was counted only a few times. The chain links TRBV6-5 to TRBJ2-1; 13 bases match TRBD2. This CDR3 has 15 residues. CDR1 MNHEY and CDR2 SVGAGI come from the germline V gene. V dropped 6 bases and J dropped 2; count of bases not matched to a gene: 1. CDR3 coding DNA: TGTGCCAGCAGACTAGCGGGAGGGGCCTACAATGAGCAGTTCTTC. It codes for CASRLAGGAYNEQFF.

The chain carries TRBV2 and TRBJ2-1, with D uncertain. CDR1 and CDR2 from the germline V gene are SNHLY and FYNNEI. V shed 2 bases and J shed 9 bases, with 5 bases lying between them. The CDR3 has 11 amino acids. The CDR3 region has the DNA TGTGCCAGCAGTGAAAACTTTGAGCAGTTCTTC. Its protein is CASSENFEQFF.

This clone was detected many times. J is TRBJ1-5 and V is TRBV2; D call uncertain. From germline, CDR1 is SNHLY and CDR2 FYNNEI. With 4 bases removed from V and 0 bases from J, the gap between germline ends came to 7 bases. CDR3 size: 14 residues. The CDR3 nucleotides read TGTGCCAGCAGTGTGGAGTATAGCAATCAGCCCCAGCATTTT. Translated: CASSVEYSNQPQHF.